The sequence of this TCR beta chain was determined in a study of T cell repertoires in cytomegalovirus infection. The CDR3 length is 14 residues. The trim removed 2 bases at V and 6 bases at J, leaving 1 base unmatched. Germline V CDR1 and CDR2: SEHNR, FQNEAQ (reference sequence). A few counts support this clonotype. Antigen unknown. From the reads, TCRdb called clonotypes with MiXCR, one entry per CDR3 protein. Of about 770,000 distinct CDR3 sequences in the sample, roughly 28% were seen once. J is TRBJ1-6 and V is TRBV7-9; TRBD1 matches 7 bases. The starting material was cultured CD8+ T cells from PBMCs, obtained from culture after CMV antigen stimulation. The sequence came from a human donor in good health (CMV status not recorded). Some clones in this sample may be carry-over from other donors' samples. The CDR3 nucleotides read TGTGCCAGCAGCTTATGGGACAGTAATTCACCCCTCCACTTT. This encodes CASSLWDSNSPLHF.